Following are 17 T cell receptor beta chains from one sample sequenced in a study of T cells after yellow fever vaccination (dated by TCRdb to 2018 to 2020). The intended sense of this specimen's treatment or condition label: live attenuated yellow fever vaccine strain. The library was prepared using 5' RACE. The sequencer listed for this sample is Illumina HiSeq 2500. TCRdb's own reprocessing of the public reads used fastp at Q25 and MiXCR and kept productive beta chains. Each record represents a unique CDR3 protein, reported with the most common genes and DNA among its rows. Recorded for this sample are 150,000 to 200,000 distinct CDR3 sequences; 5.5% to 7.5% of them occurred a single time. The ten top clones hold 2.9% of the sample. The sample here was CD4+ T cells sorted from PBMCs, taken on the day of the first yellow fever vaccination. All receptors derive from a young man who received the YFV17D yellow fever vaccine.

This clonotype was seen ten or more times. The rearrangement uses TRBV5-1 and TRBJ2-2; 7 bases are a match to TRBD1. The CDR3 runs to 15 residues. The germline CDR1 and CDR2 sequences are SGHRS and YFSETQ. V lost 4 bases, J lost 3 bases, and 6 bases stayed unmatched. Here the CDR3 reads CASSPWTGDTGELFF. The CDR3 DNA reads as TGCGCCAGCAGCCCATGGACAGGAGACACCGGGGAGCTGTTTTTT.

This clonotype was detected ten times or more. The chain recombines TRBV29-1 with TRBJ1-6, with 9 bases fitting TRBD1. The CDR3 is made up of 13 amino acids. V shed 6 bases, J shed 8 bases, and the junction held 5 bases outside the gene matches. Germline V gives CDR1 SQVTM, CDR2 ANQGSEA. Written as DNA, the CDR3 is TGCAGCGTGGGCCGGGACAGGGATTCACCCCTCCACTTT. Its translation: CSVGRDRDSPLHF.

This clonotype came up many times. J is TRBJ2-1 and V is TRBV12-3 or TRBV12-4, with 10 bases aligning to TRBD1. The CDR3 has 20 residues. With 1 base clipped from V and 3 bases from J, the junction kept 15 bases outside the gene matches. CDR3 residues: CASSLEGTGDRYGFYNEQFF. CDR3 DNA: TGTGCCAGCAGTTTAGAAGGGACAGGGGATCGGTATGGGTTCTACAATGAGCAGTTCTTC.

The sample holds many counts of this clonotype. This sequence joins TRBV6-1 and TRBJ2-5; no firm D call. Trimming left V 7 bases short and J 1 base short, with 13 bases between. Per germline, CDR1 MNHNS and CDR2 SASEGT. The CDR3 loop spans 14 amino acids. The CDR3 DNA follows: TGTGCCAGCAAACGGCCTGGCGGCCAAGAGACCCAGTACTTC. Amino acids: CASKRPGGQETQYF.

The chain combines TRBV27 with TRBJ1-2; D might be TRBD1 (6 bases). The CDR3 totals 18 residues. Germline lookup yields CDR1 MNHEY and CDR2 SMNVEV (reference sequence). V was cut by 2 bases and J by 4 bases, with 23 bases left in between. The CDR3 is CASSLSPASGQVLYGYTF. As DNA, the CDR3 is TGTGCCAGCAGTTTAAGCCCTGCCTCGGGACAAGTTCTCTATGGCTACACCTTC.

This clonotype showed up many times. V and J are TRBV12-3 or TRBV12-4 and TRBJ2-1; 10 bases fit TRBD1. Trimming cost V 5 bases and J 6 bases; bases outside gene matches: 7. This CDR3 region has 15 residues. CDR3 loop: CASSKTGGSSNEQFF. The CDR3 DNA follows: TGTGCCAGCAGTAAGACAGGGGGCTCAAGCAATGAGCAGTTCTTC.

To note about this clonotype: One end of the junction is discordant with germline, which a read error may explain. The rearrangement uses TRBV7-3 and TRBJ2-3; no reliable D call. This CDR3 contains 13 residues. CDR1 is SGHTA and CDR2 is FQGTGA in the germline V gene. The CDR3 is CTSSLRRADTQYF. The CDR3, as DNA: TGTACCAGCAGCTTACGTCGGGCAGATACGCAGTATTTT.

In this sample, this clonotype turned up many times. The chain uses TRBV10-3 and TRBJ2-3; either TRBD1 or TRBD2 may fit D (5 bases each). Germline CDR1 ENHRY, CDR2 SYGVKD. Between the trimmed V and J ends, which lost 8 bases and 5 bases, there was a span of 11 bases. The CDR3 spans 12 residues. CDR3 sequence (DNA): TGTGCCATCTCCGGGGCAGAAGATACGCAGTATTTT. This gives the protein CAISGAEDTQYF.

This clonotype came up many times. The gene calls are TRBV4-3 and TRBJ2-2; the match to TRBD2 covers 10 bases. Trimming at V came to 5 bases and at J to 5 bases, leaving 5 bases not matched to a gene. Germline V CDR1 and CDR2: LGHNA, YSLEER. The CDR3 contains 15 residues. CDR3 loop: CASSEYSGGTGELFF. The CDR3 DNA sequence: TGCGCCAGCAGCGAGTATAGCGGGGGGACCGGGGAGCTGTTTTTT.

This clonotype was recorded at least ten times. CDR3 sequence (DNA): TGCGCCAGCAGCTTGGGACACACCCTTCTACAAGAGACCCAGTACTTC. It specifies CASSLGHTLLQETQYF. The chain links TRBV5-1 to TRBJ2-5; no definite D call. This CDR3 region has 16 residues. Per germline, CDR1 SGHRS and CDR2 YFSETQ. V lost 0 bases and J lost 2, with 14 bases in between.

The table lists this clonotype with many counts. CDR3 nucleotide sequence: TGCGCCAGCAGCACCCGGACAGGGAGTGAGACCCAGTACTTC. It translates to CASSTRTGSETQYF. The V gene is TRBV5-1, the J gene TRBJ2-5; 8 nucleotides agree with TRBD1. The CDR3 loop spans 14 amino acids. The germline V gene has CDR1 SGHRS and CDR2 YFSETQ. V shed 4 bases, J shed 5 bases, and the junction held 7 bases outside the gene matches.

The sample holds many counts of this clonotype. The chain combines TRBV28 with TRBJ1-2; D gene uncertain. This CDR3 comprises 12 residues. Germline loops: CDR1 MDHEN, CDR2 SYDVKM. The germline V and J ends were trimmed by 4 bases and 4 bases, with 7 bases remaining between them. CDR3 DNA: TGTGCCAGCAGTTATTCGTCCTATGGCTACACCTTC. Its protein is CASSYSSYGYTF.

This chain joins TRBV6-2 or TRBV6-3 and TRBJ2-1, with a tentative D call TRBD1 (5 bases). Looked up from germline, CDR1 is MNHEY and CDR2 is SVGEGT. V lost 2 bases to trimming and J lost 2 bases, with 10 bases between them. The CDR3 contains 15 residues. DNA of the CDR3: TGTGCCAGCAGTTACCCCAGGGTACCCTACAATGAGCAGTTCTTC. It is translated as CASSYPRVPYNEQFF.

This clonotype has at least ten counts. This chain joins TRBV6-1 and TRBJ1-2; unclear D gene. CDR1 and CDR2 (germline): MNHNS, SASEGT. The ends were cut back, 8 bases at V and 10 bases at J, with 20 bases in the middle. The CDR3 loop spans 13 amino acids. CDR3 loop: CASVYGSPPLYTF. CDR3 nucleotide sequence: TGTGCCAGCGTGTACGGTTCCCCCCCCCTCTACACCTTC.

This clonotype was recorded a few times. The chain is built from TRBV20-1 and TRBJ1-2; tentative D call: TRBD1 (6 bases). Germline CDR1 reads DFQATT; CDR2 reads SNEGSKA (reference sequence). Trimming left V 0 bases short and J 11 bases short, with 16 bases between. This CDR3 region has 13 residues. The CDR3 loop is CSARDPGAPGYTF. DNA of the CDR3: TGCAGTGCTAGAGATCCAGGGGCCCCGGGGTACACCTTC.

This clonotype showed up many times. V and J are TRBV5-1 and TRBJ2-3; the D is unclear. Germline values: CDR1 SGHRS, CDR2 YFSETQ. The CDR3 extends over 13 amino acids. V was cut by 0 bases and J by 1 base, with 3 bases left in between. The CDR3 region has the DNA TGCGCCAGCAGCTTGGTGCGCACAGATACGCAGTATTTT. It encodes CASSLVRTDTQYF.

In this sample, this clonotype turned up a few times. The chain joins TRBV4-1 to TRBJ2-4, with D maybe TRBD1 (5 bases). Germline-derived CDR1 and CDR2 are MGHRA and YSYEKL. The ends were cut back, 5 bases at V and 2 bases at J, with 7 bases in the middle. The CDR3 spans 13 residues. The CDR3 nucleotides read TGCGCCAGCAGCACAGGACCCAAAAACATTCAGTACTTC. Translation gives CASSTGPKNIQYF.